Below, 6 T cell receptor beta chains from the same sample are listed, as sequenced in a study of blood T cell repertoires in COVID-19. Sequenced by immunoSEQ multiplex PCR; TCRdb stores in-frame clones only, minus some. This table holds under 45,000 clones, 65% to 85% found once. The specimen was peripheral blood. Source of these receptors: a man aged 70-80 years with COVID-19, enrolled during active disease.

CDR3 nucleotides: TGTGCCAGCATCGGTCGTACTGAAGCTTTCTTT. Translating gives CASIGRTEAFF. V and J are TRBV28 and TRBJ1-1; D ambiguous. The germline V and J ends were trimmed by 7 bases and 5 bases, with 8 bases remaining between them. The CDR3 runs 11 residues. CDR1 is MDHEN, CDR2 SYDVKM, per germline.

Details on this clone: An end of the junction differs from the germline gene, which may be a read error. The chain recombines TRBV9 with TRBJ2-1; TRBD2 agrees at 9 bases. The CDR3 spans 12 residues. Looked up from germline, CDR1 is SGDLS and CDR2 is YYNGEE. CDR3 DNA sequence: TGCGCCAGCAGCACACTAGCGGGCGAGCAGTTCTTC. This codes for CASSTLAGEQFF.

The rearrangement links TRBV4-3 to TRBJ2-5; 9 bases agree with TRBD1. Per the germline V gene, CDR1 is LGHNA and CDR2 is YSLEER. The length of the CDR3 is 16 residues. The junction had 9 bases not matched to a gene; V was cut back by 2 bases and J by 5 bases. CDR3 DNA sequence: TGCGCCAGCAGCCAACAATCCGGGACAGGGACGGAGACCCAGTACTTC. Its protein product is CASSQQSGTGTETQYF.

The genes are TRBV19 and TRBJ1-1, with D perhaps matching TRBD1 (6 bases). The V and J ends lost 6 bases and 5 bases respectively, with 13 bases between them. Germline V gene sequence: CDR1 LNHDA, CDR2 SQIVND (reference sequence). The CDR3 runs 13 residues. The CDR3 DNA sequence: TGTGCCAGTAGGCGGAATCAGGGGACTGAAGCTTTCTTT. This sequence encodes CASRRNQGTEAFF.

The genes are TRBV4-2 and TRBJ2-7; no reliable D call. V shed 0 bases and J shed 5 bases, with 5 bases lying between them. From germline, CDR1 is LGHNA and CDR2 YNFKEQ. The CDR3 is made up of 12 amino acids. The CDR3 DNA reads as TGTGCCAGCAGCCAAGATAGAAACGAGCAGTACTTC. Translation: CASSQDRNEQYF.

The CDR3 spells CASSQELQGLEQYF. As DNA, the CDR3 is TGCGCCAGCAGCCAAGAACTACAGGGGCTCGAGCAGTACTTC. V and J are TRBV4-3 and TRBJ2-7; 7 positions match TRBD1. Per the germline V gene, CDR1 is LGHNA and CDR2 is YSLEER. The CDR3 has 14 residues. Germline trimming cut 0 bases from V and 6 bases from J; bases unmatched to any gene: 5.